The 15 T cell receptor beta chains below all came from one sample that was sequenced in a study of neurological immune-mediated disorders. TCRdb analysed the 5' RACE reads with MiXCR anew, one entry per CDR3 protein. Among tens of thousands of distinct CDR3 sequences listed, 2.5% were seen once. The specimen sequenced was PBMCs. These receptors all come from a man in his fifties or sixties with multiple sclerosis.

There are many counts of this clonotype. The chain couples TRBV5-1 to TRBJ1-2, with 9 bases aligning to TRBD1. The CDR3 contains 13 residues. The J segment lost 6 bases and the V segment lost 4 bases, leaving 4 bases of the junction unmatched. Germline V gives CDR1 SGHRS, CDR2 YFSETQ. The CDR3 DNA follows: TGCGCCAGCAGCATTCGACAGGGGGATGGCTACACCTTC. Protein: CASSIRQGDGYTF.

This clonotype came up many times. This chain links TRBV20-1 with TRBJ1-6, with D tentatively TRBD1 (5 bases). The CDR3 is 15 amino acids. Germline CDR1 reads DFQATT; CDR2 reads SNEGSKA (reference sequence). The V end was cut by 0 bases, the J end by 7 bases, with 13 bases between. The CDR3 nucleotides read TGCAGTGCTAGAGATGGCCAGGGAAACAATTCACCCCTCCACTTT. It translates to CSARDGQGNNSPLHF.

This clonotype was counted ten times or more. V and J are TRBV18 and TRBJ1-2; the D is unclear. The V end lost 0 bases, the J end lost 6 bases, and 11 bases lay between the germline ends. This CDR3 is built from 14 residues. CDR1 is KGHSH, CDR2 LQKENI, per germline. CDR3 sequence (DNA): TGTGCCAGCTCACCACCAGGGTATGACGATGGCTACACCTTC. Its protein product is CASSPPGYDDGYTF.

There are many counts of this clonotype. J is TRBJ2-7 and V is TRBV27; TRBD2 agrees at 9 bases. Germline assignment: CDR1 MNHEY and CDR2 SMNVEV (reference sequence). The CDR3 has 14 residues. J lost 4 bases, V lost 3 bases, and 4 bases had no gene match. The CDR3 sequence: CASSLSGGPYEQYF. The CDR3 DNA reads as TGTGCCAGCAGTTTGAGCGGGGGGCCTTACGAGCAGTACTTC.

This clonotype was seen ten or more times. The chain recombines TRBV27 with TRBJ2-7; 7 nucleotides match TRBD1. The CDR3 spans 14 residues. The germline CDR1 and CDR2 sequences are MNHEY and SMNVEV (reference sequence). Trimming removed 5 bases from V and 0 bases from J; junction bases left unmatched: 4. The CDR3 loop reads CASSPGTASYEQYF. The CDR3, as DNA: TGTGCCAGCAGTCCCGGGACAGCCTCCTACGAGCAGTACTTC.

This clonotype was counted many times. The chain joins TRBV5-1 to TRBJ2-1; TRBD2 aligns across 7 bases. In germline, CDR1 is SGHRS, CDR2 YFSETQ. The CDR3 runs to 13 residues. J lost 10 bases, V lost 0 bases, and 4 bases had no gene match. CDR3 nucleotide sequence: TGCGCCAGCAGCTTGGCCGGGGAGGGGGAGCAGTTCTTC. Encoded protein: CASSLAGEGEQFF.

This clonotype was counted at least ten times. CDR3 residues: CASSLGRRALIFSGANVLTF. CDR3 DNA sequence: TGTGCCAGCAGCTTAGGTCGGAGAGCCCTTATTTTTTCTGGGGCCAACGTCCTGACTTTC. This chain joins TRBV7-2 and TRBJ2-6; D remains unclear. V lost 1 base to trimming and J lost 1 base, with 20 bases between them. The CDR3 is 20 residues long. The germline V gene has CDR1 SGHTA and CDR2 FQGNSA.

This clonotype was seen many times. The chain couples TRBV27 to TRBJ1-4; TRBD1 matches at 8 bases. Losses at the gene ends were 2 bases for V and 8 bases for J; bases not matched to a gene: 7. The CDR3 is 15 amino acids. Germline CDR1 is MNHEY and CDR2 is SMNVEV (reference sequence). CDR3 DNA: TGTGCCAGCAGTTTACAGGGGGCGGTAAGGGAAAAACTGTTTTTT. It is translated as CASSLQGAVREKLFF.

This clonotype was observed at least ten times. This chain connects TRBV7-9 to TRBJ2-7; D is unclear. Trimming pared 5 bases from V and 6 bases from J, leaving 8 bases between. The CDR3 runs to 11 residues. From germline, CDR1 is SEHNR and CDR2 FQNEAQ (reference sequence). This chain's CDR3 is CASSPLIEQYF. As DNA, the CDR3 is TGTGCCAGCAGCCCGCTCATCGAGCAGTACTTC.

In its sample, this clonotype was seen many times. This chain uses TRBV12-3 or TRBV12-4 with TRBJ2-1, with 8 bases lining up with TRBD2. The CDR3 is made up of 13 amino acids. After removal of 3 bases from V and 9 bases from J, the junction contained 4 bases not matched to a gene. The DNA for the CDR3 is TGTGCCAGCAGTTTCGGCGGGGGGTTTGAGCAGTTCTTC. It specifies CASSFGGGFEQFF.

This clonotype was found many times. V and J are TRBV10-3 and TRBJ2-1; the D is unclear. Trimming removed 2 bases from V and 10 bases from J, with 12 bases in between. The germline gives CDR1 ENHRY, CDR2 SYGVKD. The CDR3 runs to 13 residues. The CDR3 sequence is CAISEIDPGEQFF. The CDR3 nucleotides read TGTGCCATCAGTGAGATCGACCCCGGCGAGCAGTTCTTC.

This clonotype was picked up a small number of times. V usage is TRBV11-2 and J usage is TRBJ1-2; D is perhaps TRBD1 (5 bases). The V gene lost 5 bases and the J gene lost 4 bases, with 14 bases spanning the gap. This CDR3 has 14 residues. Germline V gives CDR1 SGHAT, CDR2 FQNNGV. CDR3 in amino acids: CASSTGKGLYGYTF. The CDR3 nucleotides read TGTGCCAGCAGCACCGGAAAGGGGCTCTATGGCTACACCTTC.

Ten or more counts support this clonotype. The chain links TRBV5-5 to TRBJ2-5; perhaps TRBD2 as D (7 bases). V lost 2 bases to trimming and J lost 1 base, with 12 bases between them. This CDR3 contains 15 residues. Germline V gives CDR1 SGHKS, CDR2 YYEKEE (reference sequence). Here the CDR3 reads CASSLGGGLQETQYF. The CDR3 coding sequence is TGTGCCAGCAGCTTAGGCGGGGGCCTCCAAGAGACCCAGTACTTC.

This clonotype was recorded many times. This chain joins TRBV7-2 and TRBJ2-3; 11 bases are a match to TRBD2. CDR3 length equals 18 residues. J was trimmed by 0 bases and V by 5 bases; bases with no gene match: 10. CDR1 and CDR2 from the germline V gene are SGHTA and FQGNSA. The DNA for the CDR3 is TGTGCCAGCAGCCCCTCGAAGCTAGCGGGGGGAAGCACAGATACGCAGTATTTT. Translated, it gives CASSPSKLAGGSTDTQYF.

This clonotype was recorded many times. This rearrangement joins TRBV10-3 to TRBJ2-3; 9 nucleotides agree with TRBD1. The V gene end was trimmed by 5 bases and the J gene end by 4 bases; junction bases not matched to a gene: 4. CDR1 and CDR2 (germline): ENHRY, SYGVKD. The CDR3 runs to 14 residues. CDR3 protein: CAISRDRDADTQYF. The DNA of the CDR3 is TGTGCCATCAGTCGGGACAGGGACGCAGATACGCAGTATTTT.